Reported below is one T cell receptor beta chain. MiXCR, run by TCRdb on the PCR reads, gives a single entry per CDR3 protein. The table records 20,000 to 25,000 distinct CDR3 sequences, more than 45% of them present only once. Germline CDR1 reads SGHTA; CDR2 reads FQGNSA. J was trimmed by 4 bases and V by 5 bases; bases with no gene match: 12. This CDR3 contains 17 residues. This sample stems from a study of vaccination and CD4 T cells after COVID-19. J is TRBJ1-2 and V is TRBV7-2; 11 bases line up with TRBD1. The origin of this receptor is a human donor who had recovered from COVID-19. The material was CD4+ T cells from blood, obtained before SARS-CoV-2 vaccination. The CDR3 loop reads CASSPGGGQGGPYGYTF. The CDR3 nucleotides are TGTGCCAGCAGCCCAGGGGGGGGACAGGGGGGCCCCTATGGCTACACCTTC.